This T cell receptor (beta chain) stems from a study of blood T cell repertoires in COVID-19. This CDR3 is built from 17 residues. CDR1 is MNHEY and CDR2 is SMNVEV in the germline V gene (reference sequence). V lost 5 bases, J lost 4 bases, and 13 bases stayed unmatched. This table comes from immunoSEQ multiplex PCR, and its TCRdb copy is limited to in-frame clones, with some not included. The data show under 250,000 clones, about 84% seen once. Sample: peripheral blood. The chain recombines TRBV27 with TRBJ2-1, with TRBD2 matching over 8 bases. The sequence came from a human donor in a cohort sampled during active COVID-19. CDR3 coding DNA: TGTGCCAGCAGTCATAAAAAAACTAGCGGACTTTACAATGAGCAGTTCTTC. Its protein is CASSHKKTSGLYNEQFF.